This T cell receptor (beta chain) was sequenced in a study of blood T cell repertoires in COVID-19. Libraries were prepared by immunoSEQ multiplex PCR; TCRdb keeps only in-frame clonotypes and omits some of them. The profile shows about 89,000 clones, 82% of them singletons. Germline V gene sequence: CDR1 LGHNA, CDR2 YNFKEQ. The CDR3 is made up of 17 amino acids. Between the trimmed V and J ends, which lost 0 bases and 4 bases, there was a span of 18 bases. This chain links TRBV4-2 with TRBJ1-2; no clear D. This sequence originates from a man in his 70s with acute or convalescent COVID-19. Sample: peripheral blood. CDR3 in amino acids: CASSQDLKGGGSYGYTF. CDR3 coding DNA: TGTGCCAGCAGCCAAGATCTCAAGGGAGGAGGGTCCTATGGCTACACCTTC.